These T cell receptor beta chains were read from a single sample in a study of T cells in Graves' hyperthyroidism and ophthalmopathy. Each CDR3 protein is one row after TCRdb ran MiXCR on the multiplex PCR reads. The sample shows some 550,000 distinct CDR3 sequences, roughly 16% of them seen only once. Sequenced: blood. All receptors derive from a woman aged 40-49 years with Graves' ophthalmopathy. The CDR3 runs from the conserved cysteine through the conserved F or W. The D gene is left open where the match is weak. Part of the rows lack a size; the others show once, few, many or a class for expanded clones.

-	13	once	TRBV19	TRBJ1-4	TGTGCCAGCAGACAGCTCTCTTATGAAAAACTGTTTTTT	CASRQLSYEKLFF
TRBD2	14	many	TRBV2	TRBJ2-7	TGTGCCAGCAGTGTAGCGGGCCTTTACTACGAGCAGTACTTC	CASSVAGLYYEQYF
-	13	few	TRBV5-1	TRBJ2-2	TGCGCCAGCAGCCGCGACCCCGCCGGGGAGCTGTTTTTT	CASSRDPAGELFF
-	15	-	TRBV9	TRBJ2-5	TGTGCCAGCAGCGTAGGGAGGGCTCTAGAAGAGACCCAGTACTTC	CASSVGRALEETQYF
-	15	-	TRBV12-3/TRBV12-4	TRBJ1-2	TGTGCCAGCAGTTTCCCAGAGGGGCCTCTGGGTGGCTACACCTTC	CASSFPEGPLGGYTF
TRBD1	18	many	TRBV2	TRBJ1-6	TGTGCCAGCAGCCAACAGGGGGCAACCAGCTCCTATAATTCACCCCTCCACTTT	CASSQQGATSSYNSPLHF
TRBD2	15	few	TRBV5-1	TRBJ2-2	TGCGCCAGCAGCATTAGCGGGGCGAACACCGGGGAGCTGTTTTTT	CASSISGANTGELFF
TRBD2	14	many	TRBV2	TRBJ2-3	TGTGCCAGCGGCTCGGGGGGGCTAGCAGATACGCAGTATTTT	CASGSGGLADTQYF
-	14	-	TRBV20-1	TRBJ1-2	TGCAGTGCTAGTAGTCCATATCCTAACTATGGCTGCACCTTC	CSASSPYPNYGCTF
TRBD2	15	-	TRBV29-1	TRBJ2-1	TGCAGCGTTATAGCCGCGGGAGGTGTCTACAATGAGCAGTTCTTC	CSVIAAGGVYNEQFF
-	12	few	TRBV2	TRBJ1-1	TGTGCCACACGGGAGCTGGGGACTGAAGCTTTCTTT	CATRELGTEAFF
-	14	-	TRBV7-9	TRBJ1-2	TGTGCCAGCAGCTTACTCGAGGGGGTTGGTGGCTACACCTTC	CASSLLEGVGGYTF
-	16	few	TRBV7-2	TRBJ1-4	TGTGCCAGCAGCCGATCGGACATTGCAACTAATGAAAAACTGTTTTTT	CASSRSDIATNEKLFF
-	13	many	TRBV20-1	TRBJ2-5	TGCAGTGCTAGCGCCCTAGCCGGAGAGACCCAGTACTTC	CSASALAGETQYF
TRBD1	19	few	TRBV7-3	TRBJ2-2	TGTGCCAGCAGCCGAACGGGATCAGGGACGCCAGGGGGATCCGGGGAGCTGTTTTTT	CASSRTGSGTPGGSGELFF
-	12	many	TRBV6-2/TRBV6-3	TRBJ2-7	TGTGCCAGCAGTTACTCGACCTACGAGCAGTACTTC	CASSYSTYEQYF
TRBD2	15	-	TRBV6-2/TRBV6-3	TRBJ2-7	TGTGCCAGCAGTTCCCGGGAGGGACCTCTTTACGAGCAGTACTTC	CASSSREGPLYEQYF
-	16	few	TRBV18	TRBJ2-3	TGTGCCAGCTCACCACTCGACCTCAGTGGGATAGATACGCAGTATTTT	CASSPLDLSGIDTQYF
TRBD1	17	many	TRBV28	TRBJ1-2	TGTGCCAGCACTTCAGCAATCGTGACAGGGGGCAACTATGGCTACACCTTC	CASTSAIVTGGNYGYTF
-	11	many	TRBV11-2	TRBJ1-1	TGTGCCAGCAGCTTAGGCGTTGAAGCTTTCTTT	CASSLGVEAFF
-	15	few	TRBV28	TRBJ2-7	TGTGCCAGCAGCCCCCCCCCCAGGGTTACCTACGAGCAGTACTTC	CASSPPPRVTYEQYF
-	14	many	TRBV20-1	TRBJ2-1	TGCAGTGCTCGACCCGGCCGCACGTACAATGAGCAGTTCTTC	CSARPGRTYNEQFF
-	16	-	TRBV7-8	TRBJ1-3	TGTGCCAGCAGCTTAGTTGAGGCTTATCCTGGAAACACCATATATTTT	CASSLVEAYPGNTIYF
-	13	many	TRBV11-1	TRBJ2-3	TGTGCCAGCAGCTTTGGCCGGGCAGATACGCAGTATTTT	CASSFGRADTQYF
-	13	-	TRBV10-3	TRBJ1-2	TGTGCCATCAGTGAGGTGGGGGAGAATGGCTACACCTTC	CAISEVGENGYTF
TRBD2	15	-	TRBV6-1	TRBJ2-7	TGTGCCAGCAGTCCCCCTAGCGGGAGCCCCTACGAGCAGTACTTC	CASSPPSGSPYEQYF
TRBD2	16	many	TRBV11-2	TRBJ2-1	TGTGCCAGCAGCAAATCCTGGCTCGGGGGGGCCGATGAGCAGTTCTTC	CASSKSWLGGADEQFF
TRBD1	17	-	TRBV27	TRBJ1-2	TGTGCCAGCAGCCGAAGATCCGGGACAGGGTTGGGCTATGGCTACACCTTC	CASSRRSGTGLGYGYTF
-	13	many	TRBV6-1	TRBJ1-5	TGTGCCAGCAGCTCCGGGAACAATCAGCCCCAGCATTTT	CASSSGNNQPQHF
-	16	-	TRBV20-1	TRBJ1-4	TGCAGTGCAGACAGGTTCTCGTCAGGCACTAATGAAAAACTGTTTTTT	CSADRFSSGTNEKLFF
-	14	many	TRBV2	TRBJ2-5	TGTGCCAGCAGTCCGACAGAATACCAAGAGACCCAGTACTTC	CASSPTEYQETQYF
-	15	few	TRBV27	TRBJ1-6	TGTGCCAGCACCCCGACCCCACCAGGTCGGTCACCCCTCCACTTT	CASTPTPPGRSPLHF
-	14	-	TRBV7-2	TRBJ2-3	TGTGCCAGCAGCGTAAAGAGCCACACAGATACGCAGTATTTT	CASSVKSHTDTQYF
TRBD2	16	-	TRBV15	TRBJ2-7	TGTGCCACCAGCAGTGGAAGGGGACTAACCTCCTACGAGCAGTACTTC	CATSSGRGLTSYEQYF
TRBD1	15	few	TRBV20-1	TRBJ1-1	TGCAGTGTCCCGGGACAGGGCCTCGCGGTCACTGAAGCTTTCTTT	CSVPGQGLAVTEAFF
-	14	many	TRBV3-1	TRBJ2-3	TGTGCCAGCAGCCAATCAGGGGGCACAGATACGCAGTATTTT	CASSQSGGTDTQYF
TRBD1	15	few	TRBV29-1	TRBJ2-5	TGCAGCGCAGGGACAGGGGGTGCCTCGGGTGAGACCCAGTACTTC	CSAGTGGASGETQYF
-	13	few	TRBV13	TRBJ1-2	TGTGCCAGCCTAAAGAGGACGGACGACGGCTACACCTTC	CASLKRTDDGYTF
-	17	many	TRBV4-2	TRBJ2-3	TGTGCCAGCAGCCAAGATCCCGACTACGATAGCACAGATACGCAGTATTTT	CASSQDPDYDSTDTQYF
-	13	-	TRBV9	TRBJ2-5	TGTGCCAGCAGCCGGGCGGGGCGGGAGACCCAGTACTTC	CASSRAGRETQYF
TRBD2	18	-	TRBV6-6	TRBJ2-5	TGTGCCAGCAGTTACTCAACTAGCGGGGAGATGTTTCAAGAGACCCAGTACTTC	CASSYSTSGEMFQETQYF
TRBD1	15	many	TRBV20-1	TRBJ1-2	TGCAGTGCTAGACCTCCGGGACAGGAAAACTATGGCTACACCTTC	CSARPPGQENYGYTF
-	13	many	TRBV30	TRBJ2-7	TGTGCCTGGAGTGTAGGCTCTTTGGGTGAGCAGTACTTC	CAWSVGSLGEQYF
-	14	many	TRBV2	TRBJ2-7	TGTGCCAGCAGTGAGAAAAGGCCTACCTACGAGCAGTACTTC	CASSEKRPTYEQYF
-	12	-	TRBV20-1	TRBJ1-6	TGCAGTGCTAGAGGGTATAATTCACCCCTCCACTTT	CSARGYNSPLHF
-	14	many	TRBV2	TRBJ2-3	TGTGCCAGCAGTGAAGGAGGCACATCAGATACGCAGTATTTT	CASSEGGTSDTQYF
TRBD2	14	many	TRBV6-1	TRBJ2-5	TGTGCCAGCAGAGCGGGAGGGCCTAGGGAGACCCAGTACTTC	CASRAGGPRETQYF
-	15	many	TRBV7-2	TRBJ2-6	TGTGCCAGCAGCCCTGACTTGTCTGGGGCCAACGTCCTGACTTTC	CASSPDLSGANVLTF
TRBD2	15	many	TRBV6-1	TRBJ2-7	TGTGCCAGCAGCGCCAGTGGCGGGAGCTCCTACGAGCAGTACTTC	CASSASGGSSYEQYF
TRBD1	16	many	TRBV24-1	TRBJ2-3	TGTGCCACCAGTGATTACCGGGACAGGGGGCGCGGAACGCAGTATTTT	CATSDYRDRGRGTQYF
TRBD2	15	-	TRBV9	TRBJ2-6	TGTGCCAGCAGCGTAGTAGGCGGGGGGTCCAACGTCCTGACTTTC	CASSVVGGGSNVLTF
TRBD1	18	-	TRBV19	TRBJ2-7	TGTGCCAGTAGTATAGGCGGCTTCGGGACAGGAGGCGTCTACGAGCAGTACTTC	CASSIGGFGTGGVYEQYF
-	16	-	TRBV20-1	TRBJ2-1	TGCAGTGCTAGAGTCCGTGGGGGCGCTGGCTACAATGAGCAGTTCTTC	CSARVRGGAGYNEQFF
-	12	-	TRBV7-9	TRBJ1-1	TGTGCCAGTAGAGACGGTGCCACTGAAGCTTTCTTT	CASRDGATEAFF
TRBD1	14	many	TRBV18	TRBJ1-1	TGTGCCAGCTCAAACAAACAGGGGGGGGCTGAAGCTTTCTTT	CASSNKQGGAEAFF
-	12	few	TRBV5-1	TRBJ2-1	TGCGCCAGCAGCTTTGGTGAGGCTCTGCAGTTCTTC	CASSFGEALQFF
-	12	-	TRBV7-9	TRBJ1-6	TGTGCCAGCCAGGACGGTAATTCACCCCTCCACTTT	CASQDGNSPLHF
TRBD2	18	many	TRBV2	TRBJ2-7	TGTGCCAGCAGTGAAGACAAGGCTAGCGGGAGCGGTTTGGACGAGCAGTACTTC	CASSEDKASGSGLDEQYF
TRBD1	14	few	TRBV28	TRBJ1-3	TGTGCCAGCAGTTCCACAGGGGAGGGAAACACCATATATTTT	CASSSTGEGNTIYF
-	14	many	TRBV18	TRBJ1-4	TGTGCCAGCTCACCACAGGAAGGAAATGAAAAACTGTTTTTT	CASSPQEGNEKLFF